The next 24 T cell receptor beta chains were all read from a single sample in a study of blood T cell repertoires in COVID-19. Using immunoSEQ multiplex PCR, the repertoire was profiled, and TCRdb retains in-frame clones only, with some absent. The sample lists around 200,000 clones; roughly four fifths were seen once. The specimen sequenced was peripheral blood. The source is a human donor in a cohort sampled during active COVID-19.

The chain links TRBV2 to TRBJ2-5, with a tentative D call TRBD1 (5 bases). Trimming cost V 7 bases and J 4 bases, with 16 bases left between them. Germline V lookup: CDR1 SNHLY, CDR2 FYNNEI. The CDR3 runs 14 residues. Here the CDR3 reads CASKARGASETQYF. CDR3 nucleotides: TGTGCCAGCAAGGCAAGGGGCGCATCAGAGACCCAGTACTTC. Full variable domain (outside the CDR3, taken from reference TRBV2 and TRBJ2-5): EPEVTQTPSHQVTQMGQEVILRCVPISNHLYFYWYRQILGQKVEFLVSFYNNEISEKSEIFDDQFSVERPDGSNFTLKIRSTKLEDSAMYFCASKARGASETQYFGPGTRLLVL.

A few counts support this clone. DNA of the CDR3: TGTGCCAGTAGGCCCAACGGACTGCGGACTGAAGCTTTCTTT. It yields the protein CASRPNGLRTEAFF. The rearrangement uses TRBV19 and TRBJ1-1; D is unresolved. The germline V gene encodes CDR1 LNHDA and CDR2 SQIVND (reference sequence). Trimming took 6 bases from V and 5 from J, leaving 16 bases between them. The CDR3 consists of 14 residues.

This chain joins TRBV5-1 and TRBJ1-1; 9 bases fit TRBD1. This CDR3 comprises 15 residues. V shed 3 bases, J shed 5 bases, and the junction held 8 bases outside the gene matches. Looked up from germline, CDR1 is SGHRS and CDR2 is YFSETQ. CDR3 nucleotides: TGCGCCAGCAGCTACTCCGGGACAGGGATTACTGAAGCTTTCTTT. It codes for CASSYSGTGITEAFF.

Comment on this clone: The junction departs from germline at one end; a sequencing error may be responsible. The CDR3 nucleotides are TGTGCCAGCAGTGTAGCATCCGTCAGGGAGCAGTACTTC. As protein: CASSVASVREQYF. The chain combines TRBV12-3 or TRBV12-4 with TRBJ2-7; D gene ambiguous. This CDR3 region has 13 residues.

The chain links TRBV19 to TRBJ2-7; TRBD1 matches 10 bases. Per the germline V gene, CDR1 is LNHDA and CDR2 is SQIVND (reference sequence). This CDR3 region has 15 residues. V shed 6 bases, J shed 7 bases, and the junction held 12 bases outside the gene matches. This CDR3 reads CASSPGQGQSLEQYF. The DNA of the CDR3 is TGTGCCAGTAGCCCGGGACAGGGGCAATCCTTAGAGCAGTACTTC.

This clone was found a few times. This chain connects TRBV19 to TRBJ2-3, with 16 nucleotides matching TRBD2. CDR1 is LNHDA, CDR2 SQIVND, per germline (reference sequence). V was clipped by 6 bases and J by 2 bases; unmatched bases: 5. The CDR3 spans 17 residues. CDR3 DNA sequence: TGTGCCAGTAGCGGGACTAGCGGGGGGGCTTCCACAGATACGCAGTATTTT. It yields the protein CASSGTSGGASTDTQYF.

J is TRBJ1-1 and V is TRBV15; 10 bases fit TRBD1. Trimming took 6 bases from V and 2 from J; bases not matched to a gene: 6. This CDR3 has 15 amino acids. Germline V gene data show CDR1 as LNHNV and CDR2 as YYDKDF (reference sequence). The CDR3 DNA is TGTGCCACCAGGAGACAGGGGGCTTTTAACACTGAAGCTTTCTTT. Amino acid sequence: CATRRQGAFNTEAFF.

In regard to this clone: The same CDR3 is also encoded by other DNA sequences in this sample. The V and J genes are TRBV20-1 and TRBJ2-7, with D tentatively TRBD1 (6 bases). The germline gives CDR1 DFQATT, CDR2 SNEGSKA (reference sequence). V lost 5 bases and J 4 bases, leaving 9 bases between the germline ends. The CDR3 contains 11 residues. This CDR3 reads CSAPRGYEQYF. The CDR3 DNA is TGCAGTGCTCCCAGGGGATACGAGCAGTACTTC.

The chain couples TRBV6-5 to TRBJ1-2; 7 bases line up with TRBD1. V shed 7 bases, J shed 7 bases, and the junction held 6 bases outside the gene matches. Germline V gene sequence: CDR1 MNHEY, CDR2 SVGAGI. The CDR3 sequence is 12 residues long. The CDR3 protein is CASNHRGSGYTF. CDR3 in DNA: TGTGCCAGCAACCACAGGGGATCTGGCTACACCTTC.

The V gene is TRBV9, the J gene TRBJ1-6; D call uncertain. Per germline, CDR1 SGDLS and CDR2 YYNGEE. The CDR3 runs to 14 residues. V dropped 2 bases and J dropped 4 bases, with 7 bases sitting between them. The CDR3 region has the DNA TGTGCCAGCAGCGTCCGGGGTTATAATTCACCCCTCCACTTT. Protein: CASSVRGYNSPLHF.

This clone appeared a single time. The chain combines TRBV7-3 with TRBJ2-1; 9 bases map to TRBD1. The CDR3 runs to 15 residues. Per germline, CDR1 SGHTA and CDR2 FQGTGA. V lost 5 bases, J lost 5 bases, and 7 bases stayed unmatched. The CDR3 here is CASSRRDRDHNEQFF. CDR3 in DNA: TGTGCCAGCAGCCGAAGGGACAGGGATCACAATGAGCAGTTCTTC.

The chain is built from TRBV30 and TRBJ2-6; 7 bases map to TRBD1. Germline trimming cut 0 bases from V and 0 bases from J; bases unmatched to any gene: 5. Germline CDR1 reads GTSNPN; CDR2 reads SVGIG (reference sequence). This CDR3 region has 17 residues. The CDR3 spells CAWSVPGQRSGANVLTF. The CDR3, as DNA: TGTGCCTGGAGTGTACCGGGACAGCGCTCTGGGGCCAACGTCCTGACTTTC. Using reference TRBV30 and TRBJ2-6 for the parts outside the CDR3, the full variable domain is SQTIHQWPATLVQPVGSPLSLECTVEGTSNPNLYWYRQAAGRGLQLLFYSVGIGQISSEVPQNLSASRPQDRQFILSSKKLLLSDSGFYLCAWSVPGQRSGANVLTFGAGSRLTVL.

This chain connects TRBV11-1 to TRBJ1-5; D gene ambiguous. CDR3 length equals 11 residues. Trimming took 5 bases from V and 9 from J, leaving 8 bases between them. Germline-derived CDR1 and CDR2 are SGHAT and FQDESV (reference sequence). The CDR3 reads CASSPYLPQHF. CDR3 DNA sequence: TGTGCCAGCAGCCCCTATCTGCCCCAGCATTTT. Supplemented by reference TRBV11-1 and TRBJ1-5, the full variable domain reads EAEVAQSPRYKITEKSQAVAFWCDPISGHATLYWYRQILGQGPELLVQFQDESVVDDSQLPKDRFSAERLKGVDSTLKIQPAELGDSAMYLCASSPYLPQHFGDGTRLSIL.

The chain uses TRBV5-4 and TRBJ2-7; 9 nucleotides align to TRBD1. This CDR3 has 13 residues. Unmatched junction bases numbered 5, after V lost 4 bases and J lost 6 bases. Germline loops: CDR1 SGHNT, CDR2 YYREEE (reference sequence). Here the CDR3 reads CASSTGTGSEQYF. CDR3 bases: TGTGCCAGCAGCACGGGGACAGGGTCCGAGCAGTACTTC.

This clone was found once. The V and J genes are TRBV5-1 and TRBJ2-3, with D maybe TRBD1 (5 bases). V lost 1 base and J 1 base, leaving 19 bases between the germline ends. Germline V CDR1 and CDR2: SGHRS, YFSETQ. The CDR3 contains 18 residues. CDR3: CASSLNPPTADRTDTQYF. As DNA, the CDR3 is TGCGCCAGCAGCTTGAACCCGCCGACAGCCGACCGCACAGATACGCAGTATTTT.

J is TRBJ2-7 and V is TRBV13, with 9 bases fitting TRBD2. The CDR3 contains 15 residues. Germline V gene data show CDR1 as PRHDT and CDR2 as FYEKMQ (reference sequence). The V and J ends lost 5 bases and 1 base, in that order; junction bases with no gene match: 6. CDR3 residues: CASSVSGGPSYEQYF. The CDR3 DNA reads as TGTGCCAGCAGCGTTAGCGGGGGCCCTTCCTACGAGCAGTACTTC.

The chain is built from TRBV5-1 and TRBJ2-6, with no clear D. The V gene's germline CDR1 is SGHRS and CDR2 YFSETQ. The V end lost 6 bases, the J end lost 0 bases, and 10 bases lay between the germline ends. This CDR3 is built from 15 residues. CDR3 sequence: CASTQRDSGANVLTF. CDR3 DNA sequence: TGCGCCAGCACCCAAAGAGACTCTGGGGCCAACGTCCTGACTTTC.

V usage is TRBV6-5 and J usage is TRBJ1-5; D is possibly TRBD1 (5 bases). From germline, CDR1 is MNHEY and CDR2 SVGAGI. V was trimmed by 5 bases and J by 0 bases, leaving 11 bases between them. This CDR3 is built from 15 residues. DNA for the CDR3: TGTGCCAGCAGTACCAGACAGTATAGCAATCAGCCCCAGCATTTT. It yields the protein CASSTRQYSNQPQHF.

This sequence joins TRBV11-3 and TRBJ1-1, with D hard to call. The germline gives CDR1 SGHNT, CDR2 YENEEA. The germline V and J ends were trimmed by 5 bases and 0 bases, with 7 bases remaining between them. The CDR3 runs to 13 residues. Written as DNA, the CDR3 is TGTGCCAGCAGCGCCGGAGTGAACACTGAAGCTTTCTTT. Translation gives CASSAGVNTEAFF. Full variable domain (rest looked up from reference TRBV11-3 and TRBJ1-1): EAGVVQSPRYKIIEKKQPVAFWCNPISGHNTLYWYLQNLGQGPELLIRYENEEAVDDSQLPKDRFSAERLKGVDSTLKIQPAELGDSAVYLCASSAGVNTEAFFGQGTRLTVV.

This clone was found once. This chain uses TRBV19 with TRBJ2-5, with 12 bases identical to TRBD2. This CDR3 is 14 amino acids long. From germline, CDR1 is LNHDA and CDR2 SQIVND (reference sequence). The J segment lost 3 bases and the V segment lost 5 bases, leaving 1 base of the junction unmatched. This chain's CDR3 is CASSASGGEETQYF. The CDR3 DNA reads TGTGCCAGTAGTGCTAGCGGGGGGGAAGAGACCCAGTACTTC.

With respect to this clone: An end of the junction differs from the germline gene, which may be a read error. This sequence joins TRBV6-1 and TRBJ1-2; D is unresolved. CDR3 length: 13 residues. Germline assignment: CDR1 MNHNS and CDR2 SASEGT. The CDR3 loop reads CASREDQVYGYTF. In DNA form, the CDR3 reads TGTGCCAGCAGGGAAGACCAGGTCTATGGCTACACCTTC.

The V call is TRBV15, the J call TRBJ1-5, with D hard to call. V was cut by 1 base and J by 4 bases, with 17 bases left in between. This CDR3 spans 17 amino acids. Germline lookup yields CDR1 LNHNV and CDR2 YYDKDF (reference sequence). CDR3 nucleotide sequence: TGTGCCACCAGCAGAGGGGCAGTCGCATGGTGGAATCAGCCCCAGCATTTT. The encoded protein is CATSRGAVAWWNQPQHF.

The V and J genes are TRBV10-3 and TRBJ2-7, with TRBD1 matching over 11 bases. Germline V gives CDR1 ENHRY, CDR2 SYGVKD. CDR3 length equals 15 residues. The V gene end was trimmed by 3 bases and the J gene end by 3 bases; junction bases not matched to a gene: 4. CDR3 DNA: TGTGCCATCAGTGATGCCGGGACAGGGGGCTACGAGCAGTACTTC. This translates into CAISDAGTGGYEQYF.

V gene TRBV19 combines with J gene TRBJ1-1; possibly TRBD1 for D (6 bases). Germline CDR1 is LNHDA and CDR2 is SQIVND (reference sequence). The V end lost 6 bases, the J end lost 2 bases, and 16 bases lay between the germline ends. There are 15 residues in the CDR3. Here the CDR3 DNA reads TGTGCCAGTAGCTTCCCGGACAGACCTAACACTGAAGCTTTCTTT. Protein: CASSFPDRPNTEAFF.